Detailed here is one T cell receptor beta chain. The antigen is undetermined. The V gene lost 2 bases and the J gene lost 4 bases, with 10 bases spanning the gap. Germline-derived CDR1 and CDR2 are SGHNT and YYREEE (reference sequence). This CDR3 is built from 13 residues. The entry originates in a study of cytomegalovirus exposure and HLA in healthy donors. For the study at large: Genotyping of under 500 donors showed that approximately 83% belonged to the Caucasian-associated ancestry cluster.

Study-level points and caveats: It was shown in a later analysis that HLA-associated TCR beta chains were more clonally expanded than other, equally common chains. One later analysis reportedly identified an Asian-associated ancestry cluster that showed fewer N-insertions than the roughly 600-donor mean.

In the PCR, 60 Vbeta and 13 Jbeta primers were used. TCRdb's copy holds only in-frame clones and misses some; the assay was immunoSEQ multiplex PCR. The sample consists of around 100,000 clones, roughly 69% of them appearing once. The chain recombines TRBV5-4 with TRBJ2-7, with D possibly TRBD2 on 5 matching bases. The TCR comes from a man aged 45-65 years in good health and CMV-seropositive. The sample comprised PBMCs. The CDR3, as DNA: TGTGCCAGCAGCTTCTGGCCGGGATACGAGCAGTACTTC. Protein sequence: CASSFWPGYEQYF.